These T cell receptor beta chains were read from a single sample in a study of OX40 agonist ivuxolimab in advanced cancers. TCRdb's table, derived via immunoSEQ multiplex PCR, lists solely in-frame clones and lacks some. This sample has around 80,000 clones, with approximately 85% found just once. The sample here was CD4+ or CD8+ T cells sorted from blood, taken in a trial of the OX40 agonist ivuxolimab. The receptors stem from an adult with an advanced solid tumor such as melanoma, head and neck, liver or kidney cancer. Each CDR3 is given with its conserved first and last residue.

>TRBV11-2|TRBJ2-7
CASSLEYEQYF
>TRBV5-1|TRBJ2-5
CASSLNSEGLAGDRKTQYF
>TRBV7-3|TRBJ2-3
CASSRAGLTDTQYF
>TRBV29-1|TRBJ1-2
CSVEGSGALNDGYTF
>TRBV29-1|TRBJ1-2
CSVGRAAGGYTF
>TRBV19|TRBJ1-1
CATTYGGKTEAFF
>TRBV5-4|TRBJ2-7
CASSGRSSYEQYF
>TRBV30|TRBJ2-1
CAWSSIGSSYNEQFF
>TRBV6-1|TRBJ1-1
CASTWRGNTEAFF
>TRBV27|TRBJ2-5
CASSLKLAAETQYF
>TRBV7-2|TRBJ1-2
CASNLQGANYGYTF
>TRBV30|TRBJ1-1
CAWRRTGGTEAFF
>TRBV21-1|TRBJ1-5
CASSPKLNQPQHF
>TRBV4-2|TRBJ1-2
CASSQEWGAGGYTF
>TRBV5-1|TRBJ2-1
CASSLASGSSYEQFF
>TRBV5-6|TRBJ1-1
CASSWTGSYEAFF
>TRBV7-6|TRBJ1-1
CASSPRAHMNTEAFF
>TRBV19|TRBJ2-7
CASSMGLAGGYEQYF
>TRBV19|TRBJ2-1
CASRNSRGDYNEQFF
>TRBV19|TRBJ1-1
CASSFDRVAEAFF
>TRBV7-2|TRBJ1-1
CASTQQGGTEAFF
>TRBV5-1|TRBJ2-5
CASSWGAGTEETQYF
>TRBV5-8|TRBJ1-2
CASSFAGAGASYGYTF
>TRBV27|TRBJ1-1
CASSLGDRNTEAFF
>TRBV28|TRBJ2-5
CASSLGLEVETQYF
>TRBV10-1|TRBJ2-7
CASSESGTEQYF
>TRBV5-8|TRBJ2-3
CASSSSLAGEWSTDTQYF
>TRBV6-1|TRBJ1-4
CASSESRNRQGANEKLFF
>TRBV14|TRBJ2-6
CASSQGEGTRSSGANVLTF
>TRBV10-1|TRBJ2-1
CASSDPGLAVDEQFF
>TRBV9|TRBJ2-2
CASSVSSGELFF
>TRBV7-3|TRBJ2-6
CASSVTGYGANVLTF
>TRBV6-4|TRBJ2-7
CASSAPRPKNSYEQYF
>TRBV13|TRBJ1-2
CASSLMGTIGGYTF
>TRBV23-1|TRBJ1-4
CASSHFWVPLNEKLFF
>TRBV6-1|TRBJ1-6
CASTGDNSPLHF
>TRBV4-1|TRBJ1-2
CASSQAGRGFYGYTF
>TRBV7-9|TRBJ2-5
CASSLKGETQYF
>TRBV6-5|TRBJ2-7
CASSYDPGSSYEQYF
>TRBV7-2|TRBJ2-7
CASSLGVLAGGYEQYF
>TRBV6-5|TRBJ1-1
CASRPRENTEAFF
>TRBV29-1|TRBJ2-6
CSVARDIDSGANVLTF
>TRBV5-5|TRBJ2-4
CASSPSPGAKNIQYF
>TRBV5-1|TRBJ2-7
CASRPPPGVSYEQYF
>TRBV10-1|TRBJ2-2
CASSDGPTPPGELFF
>TRBV30|TRBJ1-1
CAWSAGVGQGAEAFF
>TRBV7-2|TRBJ1-2
CASSDRTVGGYTF
>TRBV9|TRBJ1-2
CASSSETGVDYGYTF
>TRBV6-6|TRBJ1-2
CASSPGQGVNYGYTF
>TRBV7-8|TRBJ2-5
CASSGGETQYF
>TRBV7-3|TRBJ2-3
CASSLKAGGYTDTQYF
>TRBV6-6|TRBJ2-2
CASSSPDNTGELFF
>TRBV11-3|TRBJ2-2
CASSLFSPGELFF
>TRBV11-2|TRBJ1-3
CASSLEFLFRNTIYF
>TRBV27|TRBJ2-6
CASSSRASGFSGANVLTF
>TRBV4-1|TRBJ1-3
CASSQGQGPTSGNTIYF
>TRBV18|TRBJ2-7
CASSPRGSSYEQYF
>TRBV6-1|TRBJ1-2
CASSLTGNYGYTF
>TRBV30|TRBJ1-2
CAWSVAAYGYTF